The entry below gives a single T cell receptor (beta chain) sequence along with its context. No cognate antigen has been identified for it. Within one base of it there is no much larger clone, and no base qualities were kept. For repertoire sequencing, TCR beta CDR3 regions were amplified from RNA transcripts. A first-round RT-PCR used HTBI primers with the Qiagen OneStep RT-PCR kit, followed by a second-round multiplex PCR, size selection and purification. Libraries were sequenced paired-end with 100 bp reads on an Illumina HiSeq2000. As for the original processing: SOAPnuke was used to process the reads, throwing out any read that had adapters, had uncalled bases, had a mean Phred below 15, or lacked an exact constant-primer or identifier match. High-quality paired reads were merged with COPE v1.2.5. Each unique nucleotide sequence was defined as a clonotype, and clonotypes were aligned to IMGT TRB V, D and J references with MiTCR v1.1. The analysis was limited to V-J combinations with a frequency above 0.0001, which together covered around 99% of the repertoires. For each V-J combination, a TCR clonal expansion and chaos score was defined as the ratio of F50 clonal expansion to chaos observed in the TCRdist matrix. Welch's t-statistics and random forest were used to reduce features to some 13 V-J combinations, which were fed into a naive Bayes classifier. The Morisita-Horn index was used to measure how similar the thyroid and blood repertoires were. TCRdb reanalyzed the raw reads on its own, using fastp at Q25 for trimming and MiXCR for clone calling, and kept in-frame beta chains. Rows with a matching CDR3 protein are joined into one entry that keeps the most common DNA and genes. TCRdb's processing, not the authors', yielded these V and J calls. The sample data list 200,000 to 300,000 distinct CDR3 sequences, and about 47% of these were observed just once. Around half of the sample belongs to the ten largest clones.

The data belong to a study of Graves' ophthalmopathy and Graves' hyperthyroidism (dated by TCRdb to the late 2010s). With respect to the entire study: Peripheral blood was collected at initial diagnosis, before any treatment. To tell Graves' ophthalmopathy apart from Graves' hyperthyroidism, and to predict which patients would progress to ophthalmopathy, the study relied on TCR beta repertoire signatures. In total, approximately 140 blood samples were TCR-sequenced: 40 to 45 ophthalmopathy, under 80 hyperthyroidism and about 17 hyperthyroidism-to-ophthalmopathy patients. To explore V-J signatures distinguishing ophthalmopathy from hyperthyroidism, a discovery set of 100 or so patients (roughly 45 ophthalmopathy, around 55 stable hyperthyroidism) was enrolled. An independent validation cohort was composed of 18 hyperthyroidism patients and about 17 patients who later progressed from hyperthyroidism to ophthalmopathy. In more than five hyperthyroidism patients, the T-cell repertoires found in thyroid tissue were compared with those found in blood. Once sampling was done, hyperthyroidism patients were given methimazole at a starting dose of 30 mg daily, while ophthalmopathy patients were given high-dose intravenous methylprednisolone.

Results and caveats for the whole study, not just this receptor: The 13-signature model separated ophthalmopathy from stable hyperthyroidism with approximately 85% sensitivity and approximately 83% specificity in cross-validation, and 80%/75% in the test set. Most expanded thyroid clonotypes with frequency above 0.001 were also detected in blood, suggesting blood repertoires may reflect the thyroid immune response. In validation, the model predicted ophthalmopathy progression with 70.59% sensitivity and less than 80% specificity; about a dozen predicted patients were CT-confirmed with GO in a median of around 6 months. No statistical method was used to set the sample size in advance, and the investigators knew which group each participant was assigned to.

V is clipped by 11 bases and J by 7 bases, and the sequence between their germline boundaries is 27 bases long. CDR1 and CDR2 were assigned from the germline V gene as WSHSY and SAAADI. Taken from cysteine to phenylalanine, the CDR3 has 15 residues. The sequence is cut down to CDR3 DNA, 45 bases in frame from base 1. Patients with ophthalmopathy had moderately to severely active disease, with a Clinical Activity Score of 3 or more, a NOSPECS grade of 4 or more, and a disease duration of less than 3 months. Anyone with other autoimmune diseases, uncontrolled infections, pregnancy or lactation was excluded from the study. Clinical symptoms, serum thyroxine, TRAb, thyroid ultrasound and orbital computed tomography were used for diagnosis. PBMCs were isolated from more than 9 ml of fresh peripheral blood by Ficoll-Paque density gradient centrifugation. Total RNA was extracted with Trizol reagent and quality-checked on an Agilent 2100 Bioanalyzer.

The sequenced sample was peripheral blood. The receptor comes from an adult man with Graves' ophthalmopathy. The sequence is built from TRBV10-2 and TRBJ2-7; the D gene is perhaps TRBD1 or TRBD2, as each covers 7 bases. The DNA is TGCGCCGGCTCTCCCTCAGGGGGGGGGCGGAGTGAGCAGTACTTC. Translated, it reads CAGSPSGGGRSEQYF.